The 13 T cell receptor beta chains given below trace back to one sample, sequenced in a study of regulatory T cells in long-lasting Graves disease. Libraries of TCR beta came from iRepertoire HTBI primers plus Arm-PCR of CDR3 regions. Using its own MiXCR run on the multiplex PCR reads, TCRdb lists one record per CDR3 protein. Of 500,000 or so distinct CDR3 sequences detected, 12% to 15% appear once; the ten largest clones hold around a sixth. Specified time point: newly diagnosed GD, antithyroid drugs for less than 3 months. Researchers made the TCR library from RNA that was extracted from PBMCs. The same sample was also used in a study of T cells in Graves' hyperthyroidism and ophthalmopathy.

The sequences come from peripheral blood mononuclear cells (PBMCs), collected at new diagnosis, from a patient treated with antithyroid drugs. These receptors all stem from a woman in her forties or fifties with Graves disease.

This clonotype has only one observation. The rearrangement joins TRBV12-3 or TRBV12-4 to TRBJ1-5; D call uncertain. The CDR3 contains 12 residues. V was clipped by 4 bases and J by 7 bases, with 8 bases between them. The CDR3 DNA reads as TGTGCCAGCAGTTCCAATGGACAGCCCCAGCATTTT. Translated, it gives CASSSNGQPQHF.

The chain employs TRBV5-6 and TRBJ2-2; TRBD1 matches 9 bases. The CDR3 is 16 amino acids. The V gene end was trimmed by 3 bases and the J gene end by 6 bases; junction bases not matched to a gene: 9. CDR1 SGHDT and CDR2 YYEEEE come from the germline V gene. The CDR3 is CASSYLDRGGPGELFF. The CDR3 DNA is TGTGCCAGCAGCTATTTGGACAGGGGAGGTCCCGGGGAGCTGTTTTTT.

For this clonotype: Since a much larger clone is just one base distant, this may be a read error. The V and J genes are TRBV5-6 and TRBJ2-5, with 11 positions matching TRBD2. Germline trimming cut 0 bases from V and 7 bases from J; bases unmatched to any gene: 11. Germline loops: CDR1 SGHDT, CDR2 YYEEEE. The CDR3 sequence is 17 residues long. DNA of the CDR3: TGTGCCAGCAGCTTGGCCGTAACTAGCGGGAGTTGGGGGACCCAGTACTTC. It codes for CASSLAVTSGSWGTQYF.

The rearrangement links TRBV24-1 to TRBJ2-1; 7 bases match TRBD1. CDR1 is KGHDR, CDR2 SFDVKD, per germline. V lost 9 bases and J lost 4; bases outside the gene matches: 5. This CDR3 contains 13 residues. CDR3 sequence reads: CATATGYYNEQFF. CDR3 sequence (DNA): TGTGCCACCGCGACAGGGTATTACAATGAGCAGTTCTTC.

J is TRBJ2-1 and V is TRBV28; 9 bases are shared with TRBD2. This CDR3 has 15 residues. The V gene end was trimmed by 5 bases and the J gene end by 9 bases; junction bases not matched to a gene: 11. From germline, CDR1 is MDHEN and CDR2 SYDVKM. CDR3 nucleotides: TGTGCCAGCAGTAATCTAGCGGGAAAGGGGGGTGAGCAGTTCTTC. Translated, it gives CASSNLAGKGGEQFF.

This clonotype was counted many times. This chain links TRBV28 with TRBJ2-7; 9 nucleotides align to TRBD1. The CDR3 has 16 residues. The V gene end was trimmed by 4 bases and the J gene end by 3 bases; junction bases not matched to a gene: 10. From germline, CDR1 is MDHEN and CDR2 SYDVKM. In nucleotides, the CDR3 is TGTGCCAGCAGTTCCTCTGGACAGGGGTTGCACTACGAGCAGTACTTC. Translation: CASSSSGQGLHYEQYF.

This clonotype was counted at least ten times. The chain uses TRBV6-1 and TRBJ1-1; 9 bases line up with TRBD1. CDR3 length equals 14 residues. Germline V CDR1 and CDR2: MNHNS, SASEGT. The ends lost 6 bases at V and 1 base at J; junction bases unmatched: 3. In nucleotides, the CDR3 is TGTGCCAGCAGGACGGGACAGGGGAACACTGAAGCTTTCTTT. This translates into CASRTGQGNTEAFF.

This clonotype was picked up many times. The genes are TRBV27 and TRBJ2-4; D remains unclear. Per germline, CDR1 MNHEY and CDR2 SMNVEV (reference sequence). V lost 5 bases, J lost 2 bases, and 7 bases lay in between. The length of the CDR3 is 13 residues. The CDR3: CASSPVTKNIQYF. The CDR3 DNA is TGTGCCAGCAGTCCGGTGACCAAAAACATTCAGTACTTC.

This clonotype was seen ten or more times. This sequence joins TRBV5-1 and TRBJ2-3; D uncertain. V dropped 5 bases and J dropped 0 bases, with 10 bases sitting between them. The CDR3 is 14 amino acids. In germline, CDR1 is SGHRS, CDR2 YFSETQ. The CDR3 DNA is TGCGCCAGCAGATCGACACTCAGCACAGATACGCAGTATTTT. The encoded protein is CASRSTLSTDTQYF.

Only a few counts were recorded for this clonotype. This rearrangement joins TRBV3-1 to TRBJ2-1, with D maybe TRBD2 (6 bases). Germline V gene lookup returns CDR1 LGHDT and CDR2 YNNKEL (reference sequence). The V gene lost 3 bases and the J gene lost 6 bases, with 9 bases spanning the gap. This CDR3 comprises 13 residues. CDR3 sequence: CASSQGGSNEQFF. Written as DNA, the CDR3 is TGTGCCAGCAGCCAGGGAGGATCCAATGAGCAGTTCTTC.

This clonotype was seen at least ten times. This sequence joins TRBV28 and TRBJ2-3; 10 bases fit TRBD2. Germline lookup yields CDR1 MDHEN and CDR2 SYDVKM. The CDR3 runs 17 residues. V was pared by 4 bases and J by 3 bases, with 10 bases of the junction left unmatched. The CDR3 DNA reads TGTGCCAGCAGTTCCTTGGGACTAGCGAGAAGAACAGATACGCAGTATTTT. The encoded protein is CASSSLGLARRTDTQYF.

This clonotype has a handful of counts. This rearrangement joins TRBV20-1 to TRBJ2-7; TRBD2 matches 7 bases. This CDR3 region has 13 residues. J lost 0 bases, V lost 3 bases, and 2 bases had no gene match. Germline assignment: CDR1 DFQATT and CDR2 SNEGSKA (reference sequence). CDR3 coding DNA: TGCAGTGCTAGTCGGACTAGCTCCTACGAGCAGTACTTC. Its translation is CSASRTSSYEQYF.

The rearrangement links TRBV4-1 to TRBJ1-4; unclear D gene. V lost 1 base and J 7 bases, leaving 13 bases between the germline ends. This CDR3 contains 15 residues. Germline V CDR1 and CDR2: MGHRA, YSYEKL. The CDR3 here is CASSQVGPVGEKLFF. CDR3 nucleotides: TGCGCCAGCAGCCAAGTAGGTCCGGTCGGTGAAAAACTGTTTTTT.